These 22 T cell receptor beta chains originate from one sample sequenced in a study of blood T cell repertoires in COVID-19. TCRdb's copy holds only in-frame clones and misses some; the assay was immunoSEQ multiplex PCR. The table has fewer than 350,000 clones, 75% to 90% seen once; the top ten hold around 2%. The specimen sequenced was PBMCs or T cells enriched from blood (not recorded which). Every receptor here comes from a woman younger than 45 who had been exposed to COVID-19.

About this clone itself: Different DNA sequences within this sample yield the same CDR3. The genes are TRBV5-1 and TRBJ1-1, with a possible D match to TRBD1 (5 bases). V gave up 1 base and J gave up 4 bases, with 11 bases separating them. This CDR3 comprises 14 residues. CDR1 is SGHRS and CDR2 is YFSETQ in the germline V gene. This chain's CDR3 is CASSLRGGGTEAFF. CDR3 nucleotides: TGCGCCAGCAGCTTGAGAGGCGGGGGCACTGAAGCTTTCTTT.

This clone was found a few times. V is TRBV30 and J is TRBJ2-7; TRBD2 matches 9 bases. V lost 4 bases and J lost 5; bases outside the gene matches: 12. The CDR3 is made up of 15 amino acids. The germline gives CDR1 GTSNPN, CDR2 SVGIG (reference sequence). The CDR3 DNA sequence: TGTGCCTGGAATTTGGGAGCGGGGGGCGTAAACGAGCAGTACTTC. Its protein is CAWNLGAGGVNEQYF. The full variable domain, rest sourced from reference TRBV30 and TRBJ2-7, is SQTIHQWPATLVQPVGSPLSLECTVEGTSNPNLYWYRQAAGRGLQLLFYSVGIGQISSEVPQNLSASRPQDRQFILSSKKLLLSDSGFYLCAWNLGAGGVNEQYFGPGTRLTVT.

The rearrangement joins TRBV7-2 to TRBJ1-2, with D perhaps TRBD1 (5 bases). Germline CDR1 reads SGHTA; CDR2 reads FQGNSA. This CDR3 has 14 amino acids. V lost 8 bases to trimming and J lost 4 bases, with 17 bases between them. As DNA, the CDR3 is TGTGCCAGCTGGGTGGGGGGGTCAGTCTATGGCTACACCTTC. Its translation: CASWVGGSVYGYTF.

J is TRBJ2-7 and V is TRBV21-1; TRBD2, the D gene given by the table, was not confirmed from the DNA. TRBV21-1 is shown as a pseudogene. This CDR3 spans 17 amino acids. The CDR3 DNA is TGTGCCAGCAGCAAGGGCACGTGGGGGGAGGTCGGCTACGAGCAGTACTTC. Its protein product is CASSKGTWGEVGYEQYF.

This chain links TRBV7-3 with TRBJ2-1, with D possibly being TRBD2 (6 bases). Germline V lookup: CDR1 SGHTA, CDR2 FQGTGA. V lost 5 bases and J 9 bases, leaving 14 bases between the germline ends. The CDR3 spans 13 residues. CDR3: CASSRGGAGEQFF. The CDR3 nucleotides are TGTGCCAGCAGCCGAGGCGGGGCGGGTGAGCAGTTCTTC. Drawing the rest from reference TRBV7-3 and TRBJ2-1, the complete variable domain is GAGVSQTPSNKVTEKGKYVELRCDPISGHTALYWYRQSLGQGPEFLIYFQGTGAADDSGLPNDRFFAVRPEGSVSTLKIQRTERGDSAVYLCASSRGGAGEQFFGPGTRLTVL.

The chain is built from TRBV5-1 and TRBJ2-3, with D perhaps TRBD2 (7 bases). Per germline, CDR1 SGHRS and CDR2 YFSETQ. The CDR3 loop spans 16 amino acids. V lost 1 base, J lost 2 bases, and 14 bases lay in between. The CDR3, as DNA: TGCGCCAGCAGCTTGAGTGGGGGGGCTATCACAGATACGCAGTATTTT. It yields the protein CASSLSGGAITDTQYF.

The CDR3, as DNA: TGTGCCAGCAGTGAAGCTCCAACAGCACCGGGAGGCTACACCTTC. Its translation is CASSEAPTAPGGYTF. The chain employs TRBV6-1 and TRBJ1-2; no reliable D call. Germline V gives CDR1 MNHNS, CDR2 SASEGT. The V end lost 0 bases, the J end lost 8 bases, and 16 bases lay between the germline ends. The length of the CDR3 is 15 residues.

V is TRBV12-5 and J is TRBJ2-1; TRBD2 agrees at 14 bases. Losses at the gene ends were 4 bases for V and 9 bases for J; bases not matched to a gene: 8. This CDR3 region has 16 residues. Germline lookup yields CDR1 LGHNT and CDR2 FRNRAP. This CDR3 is CASGWGGLAGGGEQFF. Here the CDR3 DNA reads TGTGCTAGTGGTTGGGGAGGACTAGCGGGGGGCGGTGAGCAGTTCTTC. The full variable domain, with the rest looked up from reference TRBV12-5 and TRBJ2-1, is DARVTQTPRHKVTEMGQEVTMRCQPILGHNTVFWYRQTMMQGLELLAYFRNRAPLDDSGMPKDRFSAEMPDATLATLKIQPSEPRDSAVYFCASGWGGLAGGGEQFFGPGTRLTVL.

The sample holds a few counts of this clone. DNA for the CDR3: TGTGCCAGCAGCTTGACCAAAGGGAGGACCTACGAGCAGTACTTC. This encodes CASSLTKGRTYEQYF. The chain combines TRBV5-8 with TRBJ2-7, with D maybe TRBD2 (6 bases). The CDR3 totals 15 residues. The germline V gene encodes CDR1 SGHTS and CDR2 YDEGEE. Trimming took off 1 base at V and 2 bases at J, with 13 bases between the two ends. Supplemented by reference TRBV5-8 and TRBJ2-7, the full variable domain reads EAGVTQSPTHLIKTRGQQATLRCSPISGHTSVYWYQQALGLGLQFLLWYDEGEERNRGNFPPRFSGRQFPNYSSELNVNALELEDSALYLCASSLTKGRTYEQYFGPGTRLTVT.

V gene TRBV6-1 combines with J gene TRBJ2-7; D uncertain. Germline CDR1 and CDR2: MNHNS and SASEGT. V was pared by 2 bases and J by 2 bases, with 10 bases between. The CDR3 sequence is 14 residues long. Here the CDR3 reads CASSEYGTTYEQYF. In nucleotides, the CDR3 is TGTGCCAGCAGTGAATATGGCACCACCTACGAGCAGTACTTC.

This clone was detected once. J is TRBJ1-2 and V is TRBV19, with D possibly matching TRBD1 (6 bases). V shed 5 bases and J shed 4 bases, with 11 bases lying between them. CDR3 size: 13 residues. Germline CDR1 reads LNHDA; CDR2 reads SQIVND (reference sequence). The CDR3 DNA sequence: TGTGCCAGTAGTTGGGGGCCCTCCTATGGCTACACCTTC. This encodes CASSWGPSYGYTF.

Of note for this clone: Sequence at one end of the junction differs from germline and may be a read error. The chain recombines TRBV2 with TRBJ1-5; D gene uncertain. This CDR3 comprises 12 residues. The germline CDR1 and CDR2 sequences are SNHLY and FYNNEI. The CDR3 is CASTESNQPQHF. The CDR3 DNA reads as TGTGCCAGCACTGAATCGAATCAGCCCCAGCATTTT. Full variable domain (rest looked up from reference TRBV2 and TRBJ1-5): EPEVTQTPSHQVTQMGQEVILRCVPISNHLYFYWYRQILGQKVEFLVSFYNNEISEKSEIFDDQFSVERPDGSNFTLKIRSTKLEDSAMYFCASTESNQPQHFGDGTRLSIL.

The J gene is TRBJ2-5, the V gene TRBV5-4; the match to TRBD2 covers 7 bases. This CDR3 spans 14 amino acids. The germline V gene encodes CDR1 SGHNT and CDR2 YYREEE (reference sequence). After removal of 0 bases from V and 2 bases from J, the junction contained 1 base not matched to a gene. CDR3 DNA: TGTGCCAGCAGCTTGGTGGGGGGGCAAGAGACCCAGTACTTC. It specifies CASSLVGGQETQYF.

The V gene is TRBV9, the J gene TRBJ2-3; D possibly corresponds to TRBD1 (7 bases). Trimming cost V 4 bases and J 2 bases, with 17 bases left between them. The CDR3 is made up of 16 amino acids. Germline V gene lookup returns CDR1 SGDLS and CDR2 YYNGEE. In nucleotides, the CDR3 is TGTGCCAGCAGCCAGGGGGGACAGTCCTTCACAGATACGCAGTATTTT. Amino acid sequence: CASSQGGQSFTDTQYF.

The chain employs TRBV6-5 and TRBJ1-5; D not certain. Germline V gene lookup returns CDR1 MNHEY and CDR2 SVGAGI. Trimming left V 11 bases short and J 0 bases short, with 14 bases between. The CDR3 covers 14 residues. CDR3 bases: TGTGCCTCTGGAGGAGAGAATAGCAATCAGCCCCAGCATTTT. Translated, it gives CASGGENSNQPQHF.

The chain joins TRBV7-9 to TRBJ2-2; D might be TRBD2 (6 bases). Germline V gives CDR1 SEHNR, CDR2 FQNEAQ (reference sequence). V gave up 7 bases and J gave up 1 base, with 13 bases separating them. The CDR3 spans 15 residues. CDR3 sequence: CASINAGMNTGELFF. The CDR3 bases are TGTGCCAGCATTAACGCGGGGATGAACACCGGGGAGCTGTTTTTT. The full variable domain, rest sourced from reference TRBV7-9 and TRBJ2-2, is DTGVSQNPRHKITKRGQNVTFRCDPISEHNRLYWYRQTLGQGPEFLTYFQNEAQLEKSRLLSDRFSAERPKGSFSTLEIQRTEQGDSAMYLCASINAGMNTGELFFGEGSRLTVL.

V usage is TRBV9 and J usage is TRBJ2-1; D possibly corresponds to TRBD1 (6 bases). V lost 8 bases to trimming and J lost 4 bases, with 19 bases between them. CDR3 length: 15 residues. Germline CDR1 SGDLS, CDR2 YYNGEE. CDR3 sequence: CASTLSGGLYNEQFF. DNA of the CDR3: TGTGCCAGTACGCTCTCTGGGGGCCTTTACAATGAGCAGTTCTTC.

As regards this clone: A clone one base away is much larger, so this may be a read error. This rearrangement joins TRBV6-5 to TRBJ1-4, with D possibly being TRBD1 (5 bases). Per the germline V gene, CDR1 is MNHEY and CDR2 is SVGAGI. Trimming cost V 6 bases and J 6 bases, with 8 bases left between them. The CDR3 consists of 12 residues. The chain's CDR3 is CASSRGDEKLFF. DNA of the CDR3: TGTGCCAGCAGCCGGGGGGATGAAAAACTGTTTTTT.

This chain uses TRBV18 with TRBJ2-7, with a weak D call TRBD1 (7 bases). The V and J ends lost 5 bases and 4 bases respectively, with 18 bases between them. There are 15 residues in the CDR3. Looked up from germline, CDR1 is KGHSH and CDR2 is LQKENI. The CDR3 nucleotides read TGTGCCAGCTCAGGAGGGACAGTTAGGGAGTACGAGCAGTACTTC. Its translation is CASSGGTVREYEQYF.

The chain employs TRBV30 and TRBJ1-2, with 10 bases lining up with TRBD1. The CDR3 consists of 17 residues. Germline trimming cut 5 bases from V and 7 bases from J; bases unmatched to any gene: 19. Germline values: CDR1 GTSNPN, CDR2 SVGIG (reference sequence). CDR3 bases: TGTGCCTGGGCCGAAAAAAAAAGAGACAGGGGGCAGATTGGCTACACCTTC. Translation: CAWAEKKRDRGQIGYTF.

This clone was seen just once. The CDR3 DNA follows: TGTGCCAGCAGCTTTAGCGGGAGCACAGATACGCAGTATTTT. Translated: CASSFSGSTDTQYF. This chain links TRBV5-5 with TRBJ2-3; 7 nucleotides agree with TRBD2. The CDR3 totals 14 residues. CDR1 SGHKS and CDR2 YYEKEE come from the germline V gene (reference sequence). V dropped 2 bases and J dropped 0; count of bases not matched to a gene: 0.

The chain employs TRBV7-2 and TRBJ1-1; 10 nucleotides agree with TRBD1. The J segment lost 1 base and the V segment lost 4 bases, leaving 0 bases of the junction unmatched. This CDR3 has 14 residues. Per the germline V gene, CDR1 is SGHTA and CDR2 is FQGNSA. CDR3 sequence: CASSWDRGNTEAFF. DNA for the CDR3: TGTGCCAGCAGCTGGGACAGGGGGAACACTGAAGCTTTCTTT.